A single sample is the source of the 16 T cell receptor beta chains below, sequenced in a study of cytomegalovirus exposure and HLA in healthy donors. PCR was performed using 60 Vbeta and 13 Jbeta primers. Clones were sequenced by immunoSEQ multiplex PCR, and TCRdb holds only the in-frame ones, with some missing. This table holds 99,000 or so clones, about 80% found once. Specimen: PBMCs. These receptor sequences come from a man aged 40-49 years in good health and CMV-seropositive.

CDR3 region: CAWSGGGAGEQYF. DNA of the CDR3: TGTGCCTGGAGCGGCGGGGGGGCGGGCGAGCAGTACTTC. The V call is TRBV30, the J call TRBJ2-7, with TRBD2 matching over 9 bases. Germline trimming cut 3 bases from V and 6 bases from J; bases unmatched to any gene: 6. Germline assignment: CDR1 GTSNPN and CDR2 SVGIG (reference sequence). The CDR3 extends over 13 amino acids.

The chain couples TRBV12-5 to TRBJ1-1, with D possibly matching TRBD1 (5 bases). Germline CDR1 reads LGHNT; CDR2 reads FRNRAP. The CDR3 is 17 residues long. Trimming took off 0 bases at V and 4 bases at J, with 18 bases between the two ends. The CDR3 sequence: CASGLVYLPNGATEAFF. In nucleotides, the CDR3 is TGTGCTAGTGGTTTGGTATATTTACCCAATGGGGCCACTGAAGCTTTCTTT.

V is TRBV28 and J is TRBJ1-1; 9 nucleotides match TRBD1. The CDR3 has 15 amino acids. With 5 bases clipped from V and 6 bases from J, the junction kept 10 bases outside the gene matches. From germline, CDR1 is MDHEN and CDR2 SYDVKM. CDR3 amino acids: CASSAIGTGTPEAFF. The DNA of the CDR3 is TGTGCCAGCAGTGCGATCGGGACAGGGACCCCTGAAGCTTTCTTT. The full variable domain, completed using reference TRBV28 and TRBJ1-1, is DVKVTQSSRYLVKRTGEKVFLECVQDMDHENMFWYRQDPGLGLRLIYFSYDVKMKEKGDIPEGYSVSREKKERFSLILESASTNQTSMYLCASSAIGTGTPEAFFGQGTRLTVV.

V and J are TRBV6-5 and TRBJ1-3, with a tentative D call TRBD1 (5 bases). This CDR3 comprises 14 residues. Germline V gene lookup returns CDR1 MNHEY and CDR2 SVGAGI. Trimming shortened V by 6 bases and J by 4 bases, and 13 bases separated the two germline ends. The CDR3 bases are TGTGCCAGCAGCCGGGACTCGAGAGGAAACACCATATATTTT. This translates into CASSRDSRGNTIYF.

V usage is TRBV7-2 and J usage is TRBJ2-7; TRBD2 matches at 12 bases. Trimming removed 0 bases from V and 6 bases from J; junction bases left unmatched: 6. In germline, CDR1 is SGHTA, CDR2 FQGNSA. The CDR3 is 16 amino acids. The CDR3, as DNA: TGTGCCAGCAGCTTAGCGCTTTGGACTAGCGGGGCCGAGCAGTACTTC. Residues: CASSLALWTSGAEQYF.

The chain recombines TRBV6-5 with TRBJ1-1; tentative D call: TRBD1 (5 bases). The V gene's germline CDR1 is MNHEY and CDR2 SVGAGI. The CDR3 is 12 residues long. V was clipped by 10 bases and J by 3 bases, with 12 bases between them. CDR3 loop: CATSDSYTEAFF. CDR3 in DNA: TGTGCCACCTCTGACAGTTACACTGAAGCTTTCTTT.

In the case of this clone: A junction end diverges from the germline sequence, so it may reflect a read error. J is TRBJ2-5 and V is TRBV7-6; no definite D call. Germline V gives CDR1 SGHVS, CDR2 FNYEAQ. CDR3 size: 18 residues. CDR3 nucleotide sequence: TGTACCAGCAGCTTCAGCACAAGGCCTGGAGAGTGGCAAGAGACCCAGTACTTC. Protein product: CTSSFSTRPGEWQETQYF.

V is TRBV7-3 and J is TRBJ1-3; TRBD1 matches at 9 bases. V lost 4 bases and J lost 3; bases outside the gene matches: 4. Germline lookup yields CDR1 SGHTA and CDR2 FQGTGA. This CDR3 has 15 residues. The DNA for the CDR3 is TGTGCCAGCAGCTGGGGACAGGGTAATGGAAACACCATATATTTT. Translated: CASSWGQGNGNTIYF.

The chain couples TRBV2 to TRBJ2-6; D perhaps matches TRBD1 (7 bases). Germline values: CDR1 SNHLY, CDR2 FYNNEI. The CDR3 is 14 amino acids. The V end lost 7 bases, the J end lost 7 bases, and 14 bases lay between the germline ends. CDR3 in DNA: TGTGCCAGCAAAGCAGGGGGGCTTGCCAACGTCCTGACTTTC. Translated: CASKAGGLANVLTF.

This clone appeared a few times. This rearrangement joins TRBV6-6 to TRBJ2-1; possible D gene TRBD1, 6 bases. Deletions cut 5 bases from V and 0 bases from J, with 14 bases between. This CDR3 spans 16 amino acids. Germline V gene lookup returns CDR1 MNHNY and CDR2 SVGAGI (reference sequence). The CDR3 spells CASSSLDRGSYNEQFF. CDR3 DNA sequence: TGTGCCAGCAGTAGCTTGGACAGAGGCTCCTACAATGAGCAGTTCTTC.

The chain is built from TRBV5-6 and TRBJ2-1; 7 bases match TRBD1. Per the germline V gene, CDR1 is SGHDT and CDR2 is YYEEEE. V lost 0 bases, J lost 2 bases, and 5 bases stayed unmatched. The CDR3 consists of 16 residues. CDR3 bases: TGTGCCAGCAGCTTGGGACAGGGAGTAACCTACAATGAGCAGTTCTTC. Amino acids: CASSLGQGVTYNEQFF.

A single count supports this clone. CDR3 loop: CASSYETGGTEAFF. DNA of the CDR3: TGTGCCAGCAGTTACGAGACAGGGGGCACTGAAGCTTTCTTT. J is TRBJ1-1 and V is TRBV6-5; 9 bases are shared with TRBD1. With 2 bases clipped from V and 4 bases from J, the junction kept 2 bases outside the gene matches. Germline loops: CDR1 MNHEY, CDR2 SVGAGI. The CDR3 has 14 residues.

The V gene is TRBV7-2, the J gene TRBJ2-3; D may be TRBD1 (5 bases). CDR1 and CDR2 (germline): SGHTA, FQGNSA. V lost 2 bases to trimming and J lost 2 bases, with 14 bases between them. The CDR3 runs to 16 residues. As DNA, the CDR3 is TGTGCCAGCAGCTTAACCTGGACAAACCCCACAGATACGCAGTATTTT. This translates into CASSLTWTNPTDTQYF.

The chain joins TRBV7-2 to TRBJ1-5; 9 nucleotides align to TRBD1. The CDR3 loop spans 14 amino acids. With V trimmed by 5 bases and J by 5 bases, 4 bases remained unmatched. The germline gives CDR1 SGHTA, CDR2 FQGNSA. CDR3 coding DNA: TGTGCCAGCAGCACACGACAGGGGGATCAGCCCCAGCATTTT. Its translation: CASSTRQGDQPQHF.

V gene TRBV6-5 combines with J gene TRBJ1-5; 7 nucleotides align to TRBD1. Germline CDR1 is MNHEY and CDR2 is SVGAGI. J lost 6 bases, V lost 0 bases, and 5 bases had no gene match. The length of the CDR3 is 15 residues. CDR3 in DNA: TGTGCCAGCAGTTACTCGAACAGGGGAGGTCAGCCCCAGCATTTT. Its translation is CASSYSNRGGQPQHF.

This chain joins TRBV5-6 and TRBJ2-5; D might be TRBD1 (7 bases). The ends were cut back, 9 bases at V and 0 bases at J, with 21 bases in the middle. Germline V gene sequence: CDR1 SGHDT, CDR2 YYEEEE. The CDR3 sequence is 16 residues long. The CDR3 region is CATAGGGGAYQETQYF. In DNA form, the CDR3 reads TGTGCCACCGCCGGAGGAGGGGGCGCATACCAAGAGACCCAGTACTTC.